In its sample, the clone carrying this TCR delta chain ranks as medium-sized. The data stem from a study of gamma-delta T cells after stem cell transplantation. TCRdb reprocessed the RT-PCR reads using CATT. Of fewer than 3,000 delta-chain clones in the sample, roughly 2.6% are singletons; the top ten hold about a fifth. This CDR3 region has 22 residues. Per germline, CDR1 GEAIGNYY and CDR2 EKD. V dropped 0 bases and J dropped 2; count of bases not matched to a gene: 13. The receptor was isolated from a human donor. It is not recorded whose cells these are; they may come from a transplant donor. The chain employs TRDV2 and TRDJ3; 12 nucleotides line up with TRDD3. The source material was gamma-delta T cells. In DNA, the CDR3 is TGTGCCTGTGACACCGTTCTACTGGGGGATACTGCGGGACCCTGGGACACCCGACAGATGTTTTTC. Its translation: CACDTVLLGDTAGPWDTRQMFF.